The 29 T cell receptor beta chains reported below all come from one sample, sequenced in a study of T cells in localized non-small cell lung cancer. Some clones are missing from TCRdb's copy, which holds only in-frame ones; the method was immunoSEQ multiplex PCR. Here the sample spans several hundred clones, approximately 24% being singletons. This material consisted of lung tumor tissue, taken before any cancer treatment. The receptors originated from a female donor of 60 years or more with stage II squamous cell lung carcinoma.

This clone occurred a few times. This chain uses TRBV9 with TRBJ1-2; D may be TRBD1 (5 bases). V gave up 2 bases and J gave up 8 bases, with 19 bases separating them. CDR1 is SGDLS and CDR2 is YYNGEE in the germline V gene. This CDR3 has 15 amino acids. The CDR3 is CASSVSGTSTEGYTF. The DNA for the CDR3 is TGTGCCAGCAGCGTTTCTGGGACCTCCACGGAGGGCTACACCTTC.

This clone was observed a few times. This chain joins TRBV11-3 and TRBJ2-5; possible D gene TRBD1, 5 bases. CDR1 and CDR2 from the germline V gene are SGHNT and YENEEA. Trimming stripped 1 base from V and 3 bases from J, with 12 bases between. The CDR3 loop spans 15 amino acids. Here the CDR3 reads CASSLVYQGEETQYF. CDR3 nucleotides: TGTGCCAGCAGCTTAGTTTACCAGGGCGAAGAGACCCAGTACTTC.

CDR3: CASSLDQTYTEAFF. The DNA for the CDR3 is TGCGCCAGCAGCTTGGACCAGACTTACACTGAAGCTTTCTTT. The chain employs TRBV5-1 and TRBJ1-1; unclear D gene. This CDR3 spans 14 amino acids. The V gene's germline CDR1 is SGHRS and CDR2 YFSETQ. Deletions cut 0 bases from V and 3 bases from J, with 9 bases between.

This clone is medium-sized in the sample. This rearrangement joins TRBV11-3 to TRBJ1-2, with a tentative D call TRBD1 (5 bases). CDR1 is SGHNT, CDR2 YENEEA, per germline. V dropped 3 bases and J dropped 3 bases, with 14 bases sitting between them. The CDR3 has 15 residues. DNA for the CDR3: TGTGCCAGCAGCTTGTCCCCCGACAGTCACTATGGCTACACCTTC. It encodes CASSLSPDSHYGYTF.

V and J are TRBV30 and TRBJ2-1; 9 nucleotides line up with TRBD2. The length of the CDR3 is 17 residues. V was clipped by 0 bases and J by 2 bases; unmatched bases: 8. Germline CDR1 is GTSNPN and CDR2 is SVGIG (reference sequence). The CDR3 DNA follows: TGTGCCTGGAGTGTAAATTATGGCGGGAGGGCCTACAATGAGCAGTTCTTC. Its translation: CAWSVNYGGRAYNEQFF.

This clone is classed as medium-sized (0.01 to 0.1%). The V and J genes are TRBV6-8 and TRBJ2-7; D unresolved. This CDR3 comprises 14 residues. The ends were cut back, 0 bases at V and 0 bases at J, with 6 bases in the middle. Germline CDR1 is MNHGY and CDR2 is SAAAGT. Here the CDR3 reads CASSYSQSSYEQYF. Written as DNA, the CDR3 is TGTGCCAGCAGTTACTCGCAGAGCTCCTACGAGCAGTACTTC.

This clone was seen once. The V call is TRBV5-1, the J call TRBJ1-1; D is perhaps TRBD1 (5 bases). The germline gives CDR1 SGHRS, CDR2 YFSETQ. The V and J ends lost 0 bases and 1 base respectively, with 10 bases between them. This CDR3 is built from 15 residues. The CDR3 sequence: CASSLGGIQNTEAFF. In DNA form, the CDR3 reads TGCGCCAGCAGCTTGGGGGGGATACAGAACACTGAAGCTTTCTTT.

J is TRBJ2-4 and V is TRBV18; D is unclear. Germline values: CDR1 KGHSH, CDR2 LQKENI. V was cut by 0 bases and J by 0 bases, with 12 bases left in between. CDR3 length: 17 amino acids. CDR3 sequence reads: CASSPPGGPVAKNIQYF. Here the CDR3 DNA reads TGTGCCAGCTCACCACCCGGCGGACCGGTAGCCAAAAACATTCAGTACTTC.

This clone counts as large (0.1 to 1%). The chain links TRBV11-3 to TRBJ2-7, with a weak D call TRBD1 (6 bases). Germline CDR1 is SGHNT and CDR2 is YENEEA. V was cut by 5 bases and J by 0 bases, with 20 bases left in between. CDR3 length equals 17 residues. The CDR3 sequence is CASSAPLRDTSSYEQYF. DNA for the CDR3: TGTGCCAGCAGCGCACCCCTCCGGGACACATCCTCCTACGAGCAGTACTTC.

The gene calls are TRBV11-3 and TRBJ1-6, with 10 bases fitting TRBD1. Germline CDR1 reads SGHNT; CDR2 reads YENEEA. The CDR3 sequence is 16 residues long. Germline trimming cut 5 bases from V and 3 bases from J; bases unmatched to any gene: 4. CDR3 nucleotide sequence: TGTGCCAGCAGCCTGGGACAGGGGTTCTATAATTCACCCCTCCACTTT. Translating it yields CASSLGQGFYNSPLHF. The variable domain in full, with the rest retrieved from reference TRBV11-3 and TRBJ1-6, is EAGVVQSPRYKIIEKKQPVAFWCNPISGHNTLYWYLQNLGQGPELLIRYENEEAVDDSQLPKDRFSAERLKGVDSTLKIQPAELGDSAVYLCASSLGQGFYNSPLHFGNGTRLTVT.

This clone was observed a few times. The gene calls are TRBV28 and TRBJ2-3, with D perhaps TRBD1 or TRBD2 (6 bases each). The CDR3 is 14 residues long. The germline V and J ends were trimmed by 6 bases and 3 bases, with 13 bases remaining between them. Germline V gene sequence: CDR1 MDHEN, CDR2 SYDVKM. CDR3 amino acids: CASRYEGGTDTQYF. The CDR3 region has the DNA TGTGCCAGCAGATATGAGGGGGGAACAGATACGCAGTATTTT.

By share, this clone ranks as medium-sized. This rearrangement joins TRBV11-3 to TRBJ2-2; TRBD2 matches 13 bases. With V trimmed by 4 bases and J by 7 bases, 9 bases remained unmatched. CDR3 length equals 17 residues. The germline V gene has CDR1 SGHNT and CDR2 YENEEA. CDR3 in amino acids: CASSSFGLAGVIGELFF. The DNA for the CDR3 is TGTGCCAGCAGCTCATTTGGACTAGCGGGGGTTATCGGGGAGCTGTTTTTT.

This clone was recorded a few times. The gene calls are TRBV30 and TRBJ1-1; D may be TRBD1 (6 bases). CDR3 size: 15 residues. Germline assignment: CDR1 GTSNPN and CDR2 SVGIG (reference sequence). V was shortened by 0 bases and J by 3 bases, with 14 bases between the two germline ends. CDR3 nucleotides: TGTGCCTGGAGTGTAAAACAGGGATTTTACACTGAAGCTTTCTTT. Amino acids: CAWSVKQGFYTEAFF.

The count of this clone is one. This rearrangement joins TRBV19 to TRBJ2-1; D is perhaps TRBD2 (6 bases). The CDR3 totals 15 residues. V lost 2 bases to trimming and J lost 4 bases, with 12 bases between them. The germline CDR1 and CDR2 sequences are LNHDA and SQIVND (reference sequence). CDR3 coding DNA: TGTGCCAGTAGTATACCTAGCGCCCATTACAATGAGCAGTTCTTC. Amino acid sequence: CASSIPSAHYNEQFF.

The table lists this clone with a few counts. The V call is TRBV11-3, the J call TRBJ2-2; D could derive from TRBD1 or TRBD2 (5 bases each). Germline V gene sequence: CDR1 SGHNT, CDR2 YENEEA. Trimming shortened V by 5 bases and J by 5 bases, and 18 bases separated the two germline ends. This CDR3 is built from 16 residues. CDR3 residues: CASSPIPGPSTGELFF. The CDR3 DNA reads as TGTGCCAGCAGCCCCATACCGGGACCCTCTACCGGGGAGCTGTTTTTT.

DNA of the CDR3: TGTGCCAGCAGCCCAGTTAGGCTAGCGGGGGGGCGAAATGAGCAGTTCTTC. This codes for CASSPVRLAGGRNEQFF. The genes are TRBV11-3 and TRBJ2-1; 12 bases are a match to TRBD2. The CDR3 loop spans 17 amino acids. Trimming removed 5 bases from V and 7 bases from J; junction bases left unmatched: 12. Germline V CDR1 and CDR2: SGHNT, YENEEA.

This clone was picked up a small number of times. The V and J genes are TRBV19 and TRBJ1-4; 7 nucleotides line up with TRBD1. V shed 5 bases, J shed 8 bases, and the junction held 11 bases outside the gene matches. Germline V gene sequence: CDR1 LNHDA, CDR2 SQIVND (reference sequence). The CDR3 spans 15 residues. The DNA of the CDR3 is TGTGCCAGTAGTTCAACAGGGGATTTCGGGGAAAAACTGTTTTTT. As protein: CASSSTGDFGEKLFF. The full variable domain, completed using reference TRBV19 and TRBJ1-4, is DGGITQSPKYLFRKEGQNVTLSCEQNLNHDAMYWYRQDPGQGLRLIYYSQIVNDFQKGDIAEGYSVSREKKESFPLTVTSAQKNPTAFYLCASSSTGDFGEKLFFGSGTQLSVL.

This clone is labeled as large (0.1 to 1%). The chain recombines TRBV11-3 with TRBJ2-1; 9 bases map to TRBD2. The CDR3 is 14 amino acids. Germline V CDR1 and CDR2: SGHNT, YENEEA. The V segment lost 8 bases and the J segment 8 bases; nucleotides outside the gene matches: 10. The CDR3 DNA reads as TGTGCCAGCCGTACCGCGGGGGGGCTCGATGAGCAGTTCTTC. This sequence encodes CASRTAGGLDEQFF.

J is TRBJ1-2 and V is TRBV25-1, with TRBD1 matching over 8 bases. Looked up from germline, CDR1 is MGHDK and CDR2 is SYGVNS. This CDR3 comprises 17 residues. Trimming took 0 bases from V and 4 from J; bases not matched to a gene: 10. The CDR3: CASSEYIGQGAPYGYTF. The CDR3 bases are TGTGCCAGCAGTGAATATATTGGGCAGGGGGCTCCCTATGGCTACACCTTC.

The chain uses TRBV6-8 and TRBJ1-1; maybe TRBD1 (6 bases). The CDR3 sequence is 16 residues long. The V gene lost 2 bases and the J gene lost 0 bases, with 13 bases spanning the gap. Germline V CDR1 and CDR2: MNHGY, SAAAGT. The CDR3 loop reads CASSYGTFYMNTEAFF. For the CDR3, the DNA is TGTGCCAGCAGTTACGGGACATTCTATATGAACACTGAAGCTTTCTTT.

This clone was seen more than once but under ten times. J is TRBJ1-3 and V is TRBV16; D gene uncertain. V gave up 4 bases and J gave up 3 bases, with 13 bases separating them. CDR3 length: 15 amino acids. The V gene's germline CDR1 is KGHSY and CDR2 FQNENV. CDR3 nucleotide sequence: TGTGCCAGCAGCCCATATGCCAGTTATGGAAACACCATATATTTT. It is translated as CASSPYASYGNTIYF.

V usage is TRBV18 and J usage is TRBJ2-5; TRBD2 agrees at 7 bases. Per the germline V gene, CDR1 is KGHSH and CDR2 is LQKENI. The CDR3 is 15 residues long. V shed 2 bases, J shed 1 base, and the junction held 4 bases outside the gene matches. The DNA for the CDR3 is TGTGCCAGCTCACCAGATCTAGCGGTCCAAGAGACCCAGTACTTC. This translates into CASSPDLAVQETQYF.

This clone has more than one count but fewer than ten. This sequence joins TRBV14 and TRBJ1-6; weak D call: TRBD1 (6 bases). The V end lost 5 bases, the J end lost 0 bases, and 20 bases lay between the germline ends. CDR1 and CDR2 (germline): SGHDN, FVKESK. There are 19 residues in the CDR3. CDR3 in amino acids: CASSSGRGPSSSYNSPLHF. CDR3 coding DNA: TGTGCCAGCAGCTCAGGCAGGGGCCCATCCAGCTCCTATAATTCACCCCTCCACTTT.

The chain combines TRBV29-1 with TRBJ2-1; D is perhaps TRBD2 (6 bases). The CDR3 is 16 residues long. Trimming stripped 3 bases from V and 0 bases from J, with 15 bases between. CDR1 is SQVTM, CDR2 ANQGSEA, per germline. The CDR3 sequence: CSVEEDRGSSYNEQFF. The CDR3 region has the DNA TGCAGCGTTGAGGAGGATCGGGGGAGCTCCTACAATGAGCAGTTCTTC.

The rearrangement links TRBV6-4 to TRBJ2-6; 11 nucleotides align to TRBD1. Germline assignment: CDR1 MRHNA and CDR2 SNTAGT. After removal of 7 bases from V and 2 bases from J, the junction contained 10 bases not matched to a gene. This CDR3 contains 18 residues. The CDR3 DNA sequence: TGTGCCAGCAAATCGGTGGGACAGGGGGGCGCTGGGGCCAACGTCCTGACTTTC. This encodes CASKSVGQGGAGANVLTF.

This clone was detected a few times. The chain uses TRBV6-8 and TRBJ2-1; D may be TRBD2 (7 bases). This CDR3 contains 17 residues. Germline V gene data show CDR1 as MNHGY and CDR2 as SAAAGT. V lost 7 bases and J lost 1, with 20 bases in between. The DNA of the CDR3 is TGTGCCAGCACCCCCAGGTATCGGGGGGCATCCTACAATGAGCAGTTCTTC. Protein: CASTPRYRGASYNEQFF.

The V call is TRBV9, the J call TRBJ2-7; maybe TRBD2 (6 bases). The ends were cut back, 3 bases at V and 12 bases at J, with 19 bases in the middle. This CDR3 region has 13 residues. Germline-derived CDR1 and CDR2 are SGDLS and YYNGEE. The chain's CDR3 is CASSERRVGYPYF. As DNA, the CDR3 is TGTGCCAGCAGCGAACGGAGGGTAGGGTACCCGTACTTC.

The J gene is TRBJ1-2, the V gene TRBV19; D is perhaps TRBD1 (5 bases). Trimming removed 7 bases at V and 5 bases at J, with 11 bases between. The germline V gene encodes CDR1 LNHDA and CDR2 SQIVND (reference sequence). The CDR3 length is 12 residues. This CDR3 reads CASMGQVYGYTF. The CDR3 nucleotides read TGTGCCAGTATGGGGCAGGTTTATGGCTACACCTTC.

The sample holds a few counts of this clone. The chain has TRBV11-3 and TRBJ2-1, with 11 positions matching TRBD2. The CDR3 sequence is 17 residues long. The ends lost 6 bases at V and 3 bases at J; junction bases unmatched: 10. Per germline, CDR1 SGHNT and CDR2 YENEEA. The CDR3 DNA reads TGTGCCAGCAGTCCTCAACGCCTAGCGGGGGGCTACAATGAGCAGTTCTTC. It yields the protein CASSPQRLAGGYNEQFF.